These 16 T cell receptor beta chains came from one sample sequenced in a study of technical replicates of blood from several donors. This table comes from immunoSEQ multiplex PCR, and its TCRdb copy is limited to in-frame clones, with some not included. Here the sample spans tens of thousands of clones, approximately 93% being singletons. Material for sequencing was T cells isolated from PBMCs. The receptors come from a human donor in good health.

The chain recombines TRBV9 with TRBJ2-5; TRBD2 is a possible D gene (6 bases). The CDR3 is 13 amino acids. Germline CDR1 is SGDLS and CDR2 is YYNGEE. Trimming removed 7 bases at V and 1 base at J, with 11 bases between. The CDR3 DNA follows: TGTGCCAGCGCTGGGACTCGCCAAGAGACCCAGTACTTC. Protein product: CASAGTRQETQYF.

The V gene is TRBV27, the J gene TRBJ1-1, with 8 bases aligning to TRBD1. The V segment lost 2 bases and the J segment 1 base; nucleotides outside the gene matches: 9. The germline V gene encodes CDR1 MNHEY and CDR2 SMNVEV (reference sequence). The CDR3 sequence is 17 residues long. The CDR3 coding sequence is TGTGCCAGCAGTTTAACGGACAGGGCTTTTAAGAACACTGAAGCTTTCTTT. It is translated as CASSLTDRAFKNTEAFF.

The chain uses TRBV21-1 and TRBJ1-2; the table's D call TRBD1 went unverified against the DNA. TRBV21-1 is listed as a pseudogene. The CDR3 loop spans 13 amino acids. For the CDR3, the DNA is TGTGCCAGCAGCAAAGATGCAGGGCACGGCTACACCTTC. This gives the protein CASSKDAGHGYTF.

This chain joins TRBV13 and TRBJ2-1; D may be TRBD2 (5 bases). The CDR3 sequence is 14 residues long. The V end lost 5 bases, the J end lost 8 bases, and 16 bases lay between the germline ends. Germline V gives CDR1 PRHDT, CDR2 FYEKMQ (reference sequence). CDR3 region: CASSSPRNGDEQFF. In DNA form, the CDR3 reads TGTGCCAGCAGCAGTCCCCGGAACGGGGATGAGCAGTTCTTC.

This chain uses TRBV28 with TRBJ1-2; no firm D call. CDR3 size: 11 residues. Trimming shortened V by 2 bases and J by 5 bases, and 3 bases separated the two germline ends. Per the germline V gene, CDR1 is MDHEN and CDR2 is SYDVKM. CDR3 in DNA: TGTGCCAGCAGTTTACTATATGGCTACACCTTC. It is translated as CASSLLYGYTF.

The CDR3 region has the DNA TGCGCCAGCAGCCATCCCGACAGGGCCAAAAACATTCAGTACTTC. This sequence encodes CASSHPDRAKNIQYF. The chain is built from TRBV4-3 and TRBJ2-4, with D perhaps TRBD1 (6 bases). V was shortened by 3 bases and J by 1 base, with 10 bases between the two germline ends. Germline V lookup: CDR1 LGHNA, CDR2 YSLEER. The CDR3 sequence is 15 residues long.

This chain uses TRBV6-6 with TRBJ2-7; the D gene is possibly TRBD1 (6 bases). Trimming stripped 6 bases from V and 4 bases from J, with 19 bases between. CDR3 length equals 15 residues. From germline, CDR1 is MNHNY and CDR2 SVGAGI (reference sequence). The CDR3 spells CASRDRGLGAYEQYF. The DNA for the CDR3 is TGTGCCAGCAGAGACAGAGGATTGGGGGCTTACGAGCAGTACTTC.

This clone appeared once. The chain combines TRBV7-9 with TRBJ2-7; TRBD2 matches 9 bases. V shed 4 bases and J 3 bases; nucleotides not matched to a gene: 7. The germline V gene has CDR1 SEHNR and CDR2 FQNEAQ (reference sequence). The CDR3 contains 15 residues. This CDR3 is CASSSWREGLYEQYF. The CDR3 nucleotides read TGTGCCAGCAGCTCCTGGCGGGAGGGTCTCTACGAGCAGTACTTC.

The rearrangement links TRBV5-6 to TRBJ2-7; weak D call: TRBD1 (6 bases). Trimming cost V 4 bases and J 3 bases, with 14 bases left between them. Germline V gene lookup returns CDR1 SGHDT and CDR2 YYEEEE. There are 14 residues in the CDR3. CDR3 sequence reads: CASSALGDIYEQYF. DNA of the CDR3: TGTGCCAGCAGCGCGCTCGGGGACATCTACGAGCAGTACTTC.

The V call is TRBV19, the J call TRBJ2-1; tentatively, D is TRBD2 (6 bases). The CDR3 spans 13 residues. Trimming took off 3 bases at V and 9 bases at J, with 12 bases between the two ends. CDR1 and CDR2 from the germline V gene are LNHDA and SQIVND (reference sequence). The CDR3 DNA sequence: TGTGCCAGTAGTATTCGCGGGGATGGTGAGCAGTTCTTC. Translated, it gives CASSIRGDGEQFF. Using reference TRBV19 and TRBJ2-1 for the parts outside the CDR3, the full variable domain is DGGITQSPKYLFRKEGQNVTLSCEQNLNHDAMYWYRQDPGQGLRLIYYSQIVNDFQKGDIAEGYSVSREKKESFPLTVTSAQKNPTAFYLCASSIRGDGEQFFGPGTRLTVL.

This chain's CDR3 is CASTGLAGGDEQFF. In nucleotides, the CDR3 is TGTGCCAGCACTGGGCTAGCGGGAGGCGATGAGCAGTTCTTC. The rearrangement joins TRBV7-9 to TRBJ2-1; 11 bases match TRBD2. V lost 7 bases, J lost 8 bases, and 7 bases stayed unmatched. The CDR3 extends over 14 amino acids. Looked up from germline, CDR1 is SEHNR and CDR2 is FQNEAQ (reference sequence).

V gene TRBV9 combines with J gene TRBJ2-3; weak D call: TRBD1 (5 bases). Germline loops: CDR1 SGDLS, CDR2 YYNGEE. The V gene lost 0 bases and the J gene lost 0 bases, with 8 bases spanning the gap. The CDR3 contains 15 residues. The CDR3 sequence: CASSVDRPSTDTQYF. In DNA form, the CDR3 reads TGTGCCAGCAGCGTAGACAGGCCAAGCACAGATACGCAGTATTTT.

This clone was observed once. The rearrangement joins TRBV29-1 to TRBJ2-1; TRBD2 is a possible D gene (6 bases). V was pared by 0 bases and J by 4 bases, with 16 bases between. The CDR3 is made up of 16 amino acids. CDR1 SQVTM and CDR2 ANQGSEA come from the germline V gene. The CDR3 region is CSVEDPKRRGYNEQFF. DNA of the CDR3: TGCAGCGTTGAAGATCCAAAGAGGAGGGGTTACAATGAGCAGTTCTTC.

This chain connects TRBV10-3 to TRBJ2-3, with 8 nucleotides matching TRBD2. The V gene's germline CDR1 is ENHRY and CDR2 SYGVKD. Trimming at V came to 2 bases and at J to 3 bases, leaving 10 bases not matched to a gene. This CDR3 contains 17 residues. The CDR3 nucleotides read TGTGCCATCAGTGAGGGAAGTAGCGGGATGTATACAGATACGCAGTATTTT. This gives the protein CAISEGSSGMYTDTQYF.

This chain links TRBV5-8 with TRBJ1-2, with D perhaps matching TRBD1 (6 bases). V was trimmed by 3 bases and J by 7 bases, leaving 16 bases between them. The CDR3 has 14 residues. Germline V gives CDR1 SGHTS, CDR2 YDEGEE. The CDR3 region has the DNA TGTGCCAGCAGCTATACCTCAGGGGCTGGTGGCTACACCTTC. Its translation: CASSYTSGAGGYTF. Looking up the rest from reference TRBV5-8 and TRBJ1-2 gives the full variable domain: EAGVTQSPTHLIKTRGQQATLRCSPISGHTSVYWYQQALGLGLQFLLWYDEGEERNRGNFPPRFSGRQFPNYSSELNVNALELEDSALYLCASSYTSGAGGYTFGSGTRLTVV.

The V call is TRBV29-1, the J call TRBJ1-1; a weak D match, TRBD1 (5 bases). The CDR3 runs 12 residues. Germline values: CDR1 SQVTM, CDR2 ANQGSEA. V shed 6 bases and J shed 1 base, with 9 bases lying between them. CDR3 region: CSVLQENTEAFF. In DNA, the CDR3 is TGCAGCGTACTACAGGAGAACACTGAAGCTTTCTTT.